This T cell receptor beta chain emerged from a study of post-analysis software for immune sequencing data. Study observations and caveats: Four or five TRBV segments were more frequent in patients than controls; TRBV5-6, TRBV5-1 and TRBV20-1 belonged to this group.

Prepared TCR beta cDNA libraries contained unique molecular identifiers. Using its own MiXCR run on the PCR reads, TCRdb lists one record per CDR3 protein. The sample consists of hundreds of thousands of distinct CDR3 sequences, more than 50% of them appearing once. This CDR3 comprises 14 residues. Trimming stripped 2 bases from V and 1 base from J, with 8 bases between. Per the germline V gene, CDR1 is MNHNY and CDR2 is SVGAGI (reference sequence). A remark on this clonotype: The antigen remains undetermined.

Sequenced input: blood. This chain links TRBV6-6 with TRBJ2-5; no reliable D call. This TCR was sampled from a girl aged 2 to 10 with multiple sclerosis. CDR3 loop: CASSYGPSQETQYF. Written as DNA, the CDR3 is TGTGCCAGCAGTTACGGGCCGTCCCAAGAGACCCAGTACTTC.